Listed below are T cell receptor beta chains from one sample, sequenced in a study of post-analysis software for immune sequencing data. TCRdb processed the PCR reads anew with MiXCR; each CDR3 protein has one entry. The sample contains roughly 800,000 distinct CDR3 sequences, about 53% of which appear only once. The sequenced sample was blood. Receptors originate from a girl under 18 with multiple sclerosis. CDR3s include the opening cysteine and the closing phenylalanine or tryptophan. The D gene is left open where the match is weak. Clone size is given for some rows only: seen once, a few or many times, or a class if the clone is expanded.

abundance: -; j_gene: TRBJ1-2; v_gene: TRBV20-1; d_gene: -; CDR3aa: CSAYTGSSYGYTF; CDR3nt: TGCAGTGCTTACACAGGATCGAGCTATGGCTACACCTTC
abundance: -; j_gene: TRBJ2-1; v_gene: TRBV20-1; d_gene: TRBD2; CDR3aa: CSAREVSGGINNEQFF; CDR3nt: TGCAGTGCTAGAGAAGTTAGCGGGGGGATAAACAATGAGCAGTTCTTC
abundance: -; j_gene: TRBJ2-7; v_gene: TRBV3-1; d_gene: TRBD2; CDR3aa: CASGLAGAYEQYF; CDR3nt: TGTGCCAGCGGACTAGCGGGAGCCTACGAGCAGTACTTC
abundance: -; j_gene: TRBJ2-4; v_gene: TRBV3-1; d_gene: -; CDR3aa: CASRDSNIQYF; CDR3nt: TGTGCCAGCAGGGACTCGAACATTCAGTACTTC
abundance: few; j_gene: TRBJ2-3; v_gene: TRBV6-1; d_gene: TRBD2; CDR3aa: CASSETLRLAVSTDTQYF; CDR3nt: TGTGCCAGCAGTGAAACTCTTCGACTAGCGGTTAGCACAGATACGCAGTATTTT
abundance: -; j_gene: TRBJ2-1; v_gene: TRBV7-8; d_gene: TRBD1; CDR3aa: CASSFDPGGEQFF; CDR3nt: TGTGCCAGCAGCTTCGACCCAGGGGGTGAGCAGTTCTTC
abundance: -; j_gene: TRBJ2-7; v_gene: TRBV20-1; d_gene: -; CDR3aa: CSATPWMGSYEQYF; CDR3nt: TGCAGTGCCACCCCTTGGATGGGTTCCTACGAGCAGTACTTC
abundance: few; j_gene: TRBJ1-2; v_gene: TRBV10-3; d_gene: -; CDR3aa: CAISEGAAAYGYTF; CDR3nt: TGTGCCATCAGTGAGGGGGCAGCAGCCTATGGCTACACCTTC
abundance: -; j_gene: TRBJ2-3; v_gene: TRBV24-1; d_gene: -; CDR3aa: CATSERIGTDTQYF; CDR3nt: TGTGCCACCAGTGAGCGGATAGGCACAGATACGCAGTATTTT
abundance: -; j_gene: TRBJ2-2; v_gene: TRBV13; d_gene: -; CDR3aa: CASSLRTGELFF; CDR3nt: TGTGCCAGCAGCCTTCGGACCGGGGAGCTGTTTTTT
abundance: -; j_gene: TRBJ2-5; v_gene: TRBV29-1; d_gene: -; CDR3aa: CSVEVKETQYF; CDR3nt: TGCAGCGTTGAAGTGAAAGAGACCCAGTACTTC
abundance: -; j_gene: TRBJ2-7; v_gene: TRBV20-1; d_gene: -; CDR3aa: CSASITAGSYEQYF; CDR3nt: TGCAGTGCTAGTATAACAGCAGGCTCCTACGAGCAGTACTTC
abundance: -; j_gene: TRBJ2-3; v_gene: TRBV7-3; d_gene: -; CDR3aa: CASSPGVATDTQYF; CDR3nt: TGTGCCAGCAGCCCGGGGGTAGCCACAGATACGCAGTATTTT
abundance: -; j_gene: TRBJ1-2; v_gene: TRBV3-1; d_gene: -; CDR3aa: CASSQGQGSPGYTF; CDR3nt: TGTGCCAGCAGCCAAGGGCAGGGAAGTCCTGGCTACACCTTC
abundance: -; j_gene: TRBJ2-3; v_gene: TRBV10-3; d_gene: -; CDR3aa: CAIRVEDGGTDTQYF; CDR3nt: TGTGCCATCCGGGTCGAGGACGGGGGCACAGATACGCAGTATTTT
abundance: -; j_gene: TRBJ2-7; v_gene: TRBV2; d_gene: -; CDR3aa: CASSEGRELSYEQYF; CDR3nt: TGTGCCAGCAGTGAAGGGAGGGAGTTAAGCTACGAGCAGTACTTC
abundance: -; j_gene: TRBJ2-7; v_gene: TRBV5-1; d_gene: -; CDR3aa: CASSLGGGNNEQYF; CDR3nt: TGCGCCAGCAGCTTGGGTGGGGGAAACAATGAGCAGTACTTC
abundance: -; j_gene: TRBJ2-4; v_gene: TRBV7-2; d_gene: TRBD2; CDR3aa: CASSWTSGGALAKNIQYF; CDR3nt: TGTGCCAGCAGCTGGACTAGCGGGGGGGCCTTAGCCAAAAACATTCAGTACTTC
abundance: -; j_gene: TRBJ2-1; v_gene: TRBV10-3; d_gene: TRBD2; CDR3aa: CAISGGADEQFF; CDR3nt: TGTGCCATCAGCGGGGGGGCGGATGAGCAGTTCTTC
abundance: once; j_gene: TRBJ2-7; v_gene: TRBV20-1; d_gene: TRBD2; CDR3aa: CSARDLLTSGAYEQCF; CDR3nt: TGCAGTGCTAGAGATCTCCTGACTAGCGGGGCTTACGAGCAGTGCTTC
abundance: once; j_gene: TRBJ2-7; v_gene: TRBV27; d_gene: TRBD2; CDR3aa: CASSLIPPGLAGYEQYF; CDR3nt: TGTGCCAGCAGTTTGATTCCACCGGGACTAGCGGGGTACGAGCAGTACTTC
abundance: -; j_gene: TRBJ2-7; v_gene: TRBV9; d_gene: -; CDR3aa: CASSVDGGLIFYEQYF; CDR3nt: TGTGCCAGCAGCGTAGATGGGGGGCTAATCTTCTACGAGCAGTACTTC
abundance: -; j_gene: TRBJ1-2; v_gene: TRBV12-3/TRBV12-4; d_gene: -; CDR3aa: CASTTYNYGYTF; CDR3nt: TGTGCCAGCACTACCTACAACTATGGCTACACCTTC
abundance: -; j_gene: TRBJ2-1; v_gene: TRBV7-9; d_gene: -; CDR3aa: CASSSSTSNEQFF; CDR3nt: TGTGCCAGCAGCTCTTCGACTAGTAATGAGCAGTTCTTC
abundance: -; j_gene: TRBJ2-7; v_gene: TRBV7-4; d_gene: -; CDR3aa: CASSSPVGGYEQYF; CDR3nt: TGTGCCAGCAGCTCCCCTGTCGGCGGCTACGAGCAGTACTTC
abundance: few; j_gene: TRBJ2-7; v_gene: TRBV7-2; d_gene: -; CDR3aa: CASSPKRGSYEQYF; CDR3nt: TGTGCCAGCAGTCCGAAGAGGGGGTCCTACGAGCAGTACTTC
abundance: -; j_gene: TRBJ1-4; v_gene: TRBV4-1; d_gene: -; CDR3aa: CASSADGLRDEKLFF; CDR3nt: TGCGCCAGCAGCGCGGACGGCCTTCGTGATGAAAAACTGTTTTTT
abundance: -; j_gene: TRBJ2-7; v_gene: TRBV15; d_gene: -; CDR3aa: CATSRDRVRAYEQYF; CDR3nt: TGTGCCACCAGCAGAGATCGGGTCAGGGCTTACGAGCAGTACTTC
abundance: -; j_gene: TRBJ2-7; v_gene: TRBV20-1; d_gene: TRBD1; CDR3aa: CSVTPDRGSYEQYF; CDR3nt: TGCAGTGTCACACCTGACAGGGGCTCCTACGAGCAGTACTTC
abundance: few; j_gene: TRBJ2-1; v_gene: TRBV5-1; d_gene: TRBD2; CDR3aa: CASSLGFEGTSGSREQFF; CDR3nt: TGCGCCAGCAGCTTGGGGTTCGAGGGGACTAGCGGGAGTCGGGAGCAGTTCTTC
abundance: -; j_gene: TRBJ2-5; v_gene: TRBV20-1; d_gene: TRBD1; CDR3aa: CSAPGQGSETQYF; CDR3nt: TGCAGTGCCCCGGGACAGGGGTCGGAGACCCAGTACTTC
abundance: -; j_gene: TRBJ2-5; v_gene: TRBV28; d_gene: -; CDR3aa: CVSSFLGRETQYF; CDR3nt: TGTGTCAGCAGTTTTTTAGGCAGGGAGACCCAGTACTTC
abundance: -; j_gene: TRBJ2-4; v_gene: TRBV12-3/TRBV12-4; d_gene: TRBD2; CDR3aa: CASTPTSGLNIRYF; CDR3nt: TGTGCCAGCACCCCGACTAGCGGGCTGAACATTCGGTACTTC
abundance: -; j_gene: TRBJ1-1; v_gene: TRBV12-5; d_gene: -; CDR3aa: CASGLAGTEENTEAFF; CDR3nt: TGTGCTAGTGGTTTGGCCGGGACGGAGGAGAACACTGAAGCTTTCTTT
abundance: few; j_gene: TRBJ2-1; v_gene: TRBV7-9; d_gene: TRBD2; CDR3aa: CASSLRTSGAPRHNEQFF; CDR3nt: TGTGCCAGCAGCTTACGGACTAGCGGAGCACCGCGCCACAATGAGCAGTTCTTC
abundance: -; j_gene: TRBJ2-7; v_gene: TRBV4-2; d_gene: TRBD2; CDR3aa: CASSQPSSGGSSYEQYF; CDR3nt: TGTGCCAGCAGCCAACCATCTAGCGGGGGGAGCTCCTACGAGCAGTACTTC
abundance: few; j_gene: TRBJ1-2; v_gene: TRBV29-1; d_gene: TRBD1; CDR3aa: CSVNPGQPNYGYTF; CDR3nt: TGCAGCGTTAATCCGGGACAGCCGAACTATGGCTACACCTTC
abundance: -; j_gene: TRBJ1-2; v_gene: TRBV7-2; d_gene: TRBD1; CDR3aa: CASSQGQGGNYGYTF; CDR3nt: TGTGCCAGCAGCCAAGGACAGGGCGGGAACTATGGCTACACCTTC
abundance: -; j_gene: TRBJ2-1; v_gene: TRBV10-1; d_gene: TRBD2; CDR3aa: CASSESKVGAGAANEQFF; CDR3nt: TGCGCCAGCAGTGAGTCGAAGGTTGGGGCGGGAGCGGCGAATGAGCAGTTCTTC
abundance: -; j_gene: TRBJ1-2; v_gene: TRBV20-1; d_gene: -; CDR3aa: CSTSWGAKGYTF; CDR3nt: TGCAGTACTAGCTGGGGCGCGAAAGGCTACACCTTC
abundance: few; j_gene: TRBJ1-1; v_gene: TRBV7-9; d_gene: -; CDR3aa: CASSLVMGQLQAFF; CDR3nt: TGTGCCAGCAGCTTAGTCATGGGCCAGTTACAAGCTTTCTTT
abundance: few; j_gene: TRBJ2-5; v_gene: TRBV7-2; d_gene: TRBD2; CDR3aa: CASSLARGTSYETQYF; CDR3nt: TGTGCCAGCAGCCTCGCCCGGGGGACTAGCTATGAGACCCAGTACTTC
abundance: -; j_gene: TRBJ2-1; v_gene: TRBV11-2; d_gene: -; CDR3aa: CASTNPLRTSSYNEQFF; CDR3nt: TGTGCCAGCACGAACCCCTTGCGGACCAGCTCCTACAATGAGCAGTTCTTC
abundance: -; j_gene: TRBJ2-2; v_gene: TRBV15; d_gene: -; CDR3aa: CATSSPPATNTGELFF; CDR3nt: TGTGCCACCAGCAGCCCCCCGGCAACCAACACCGGGGAGCTGTTTTTT
abundance: -; j_gene: TRBJ2-4; v_gene: TRBV6-5; d_gene: -; CDR3aa: CASSSQGIQYF; CDR3nt: TGTGCCAGCAGTTCCCAGGGGATTCAGTACTTC
abundance: -; j_gene: TRBJ2-7; v_gene: TRBV5-1; d_gene: -; CDR3aa: CASSLGPLSYEQYF; CDR3nt: TGCGCCAGCAGCTTGGGGCCGCTCTCCTACGAGCAGTACTTC
abundance: -; j_gene: TRBJ2-3; v_gene: TRBV10-3; d_gene: -; CDR3aa: CAISGGHLSTDTQYF; CDR3nt: TGTGCCATCAGCGGGGGACACCTTAGCACAGATACGCAGTATTTT
abundance: few; j_gene: TRBJ2-7; v_gene: TRBV9; d_gene: TRBD2; CDR3aa: CASSTRLAGGPHEQYF; CDR3nt: TGTGCCAGCAGCACGCGACTAGCGGGAGGTCCCCACGAGCAGTACTTC
abundance: -; j_gene: TRBJ2-5; v_gene: TRBV4-1; d_gene: TRBD1; CDR3aa: CASSQERQGVWETQYF; CDR3nt: TGCGCCAGCAGCCAAGAAAGGCAGGGGGTCTGGGAGACCCAGTACTTC
abundance: -; j_gene: TRBJ2-1; v_gene: TRBV5-1; d_gene: TRBD1; CDR3aa: CASSLPGQGVNEQFF; CDR3nt: TGCGCCAGCAGTCTACCGGGACAGGGCGTGAATGAGCAGTTCTTC
abundance: -; j_gene: TRBJ2-1; v_gene: TRBV9; d_gene: -; CDR3aa: CASSVLTWDEQFF; CDR3nt: TGTGCCAGCAGCGTACTAACTTGGGATGAGCAGTTCTTC
abundance: -; j_gene: TRBJ2-3; v_gene: TRBV25-1; d_gene: TRBD1; CDR3aa: CASSLRDRTPGTQYF; CDR3nt: TGTGCCAGCAGTCTCCGGGACAGGACTCCCGGTACGCAGTATTTT
abundance: -; j_gene: TRBJ1-1; v_gene: TRBV7-3; d_gene: -; CDR3aa: CASGRGGDTEAFF; CDR3nt: TGTGCCAGCGGAAGGGGTGGGGACACTGAAGCTTTCTTT
abundance: few; j_gene: TRBJ1-1; v_gene: TRBV9; d_gene: -; CDR3aa: CASSVEGGTEAFF; CDR3nt: TGTGCCAGCAGCGTAGAGGGAGGCACTGAAGCTTTCTTT